The 20 T cell receptor beta chains below all came from one sample that was sequenced in a study of T-cell reconstitution after alpha-beta-depleted transplantation in children. This sample's TCRbeta library carried unique molecular identifier barcodes. TCRdb ran MiXCR on the PCR reads and lists one entry per CDR3 protein. Of some 300,000 distinct CDR3 sequences detected, 10% to 13% appear once; the ten largest clones hold 2.4%. The sequences come from PBMCs from the stem cell graft donor, collected from the stem cell graft. The receptor set was obtained from a human donor who donated a stem cell graft to a child with acute lymphoblastic leukemia.

This clonotype was recorded many times. The rearrangement links TRBV4-1 to TRBJ2-5; D is undetermined. Germline lookup yields CDR1 MGHRA and CDR2 YSYEKL. This CDR3 region has 14 residues. V was clipped by 0 bases and J by 4 bases, with 9 bases between them. This CDR3 is CASSQDHGGETQYF. CDR3 in DNA: TGCGCCAGCAGCCAAGATCATGGTGGAGAGACCCAGTACTTC.

This chain links TRBV11-2 with TRBJ2-1, with 16 bases aligning to TRBD2. CDR1 and CDR2 (germline): SGHAT, FQNNGV. The CDR3 extends over 18 amino acids. Germline trimming cut 5 bases from V and 8 bases from J; bases unmatched to any gene: 12. The CDR3 DNA is TGTGCCAGCAGCCCTATTGTCGGGACTAGCGGGAGGGCCCATGAGCAGTTCTTC. Translation gives CASSPIVGTSGRAHEQFF.

The rearrangement links TRBV5-1 to TRBJ2-1; 10 bases align to TRBD2. The CDR3 totals 15 residues. Germline V CDR1 and CDR2: SGHRS, YFSETQ. Unmatched junction bases numbered 8, after V lost 5 bases and J lost 6 bases. The CDR3 coding sequence is TGCGCCAGCAGGGGTGGGACTAGCGCCTCCAATGAGCAGTTCTTC. It codes for CASRGGTSASNEQFF.

The chain links TRBV20-1 to TRBJ2-1, with D possibly matching TRBD2 (6 bases). Trimming pared 0 bases from V and 5 bases from J, leaving 17 bases between. Germline V gene sequence: CDR1 DFQATT, CDR2 SNEGSKA (reference sequence). This CDR3 region has 16 residues. CDR3 residues: CSAREWGGKSNNEQFF. As DNA, the CDR3 is TGCAGTGCTAGAGAATGGGGCGGGAAATCGAACAATGAGCAGTTCTTC.

CDR3 nucleotide sequence: TGCAGTGCTAGGGACGGACCGAGATTGTTAGCTTTCTTT. Amino acids: CSARDGPRLLAFF. This rearrangement joins TRBV20-1 to TRBJ1-1; unclear D gene. Germline lookup yields CDR1 DFQATT and CDR2 SNEGSKA (reference sequence). This CDR3 region has 13 residues. V gave up 3 bases and J gave up 10 bases, with 18 bases separating them.

This clonotype was observed a handful of times. The V and J genes are TRBV18 and TRBJ2-7; 9 bases align to TRBD2. Trimming at V came to 2 bases and at J to 2 bases, leaving 10 bases not matched to a gene. The germline gives CDR1 KGHSH, CDR2 LQKENI. This CDR3 contains 17 residues. The CDR3 DNA follows: TGTGCCAGCTCACCAACCTCTAGCGGGACGGCGCCCTACGAGCAGTACTTC. Translation gives CASSPTSSGTAPYEQYF.

This clonotype was observed at least ten times. This chain joins TRBV6-6 and TRBJ2-7; D is ambiguous. CDR3 length equals 12 residues. Germline V gene sequence: CDR1 MNHNY, CDR2 SVGAGI (reference sequence). V was clipped by 2 bases and J by 6 bases, with 8 bases between them. This chain's CDR3 is CASSYKVGEQYF. The CDR3 nucleotides are TGTGCCAGCAGTTACAAGGTTGGCGAGCAGTACTTC.

This chain connects TRBV5-1 to TRBJ2-1; 12 positions match TRBD2. This CDR3 region has 21 residues. V lost 4 bases, J lost 8 bases, and 25 bases stayed unmatched. Germline assignment: CDR1 SGHRS and CDR2 YFSETQ. CDR3 in amino acids: CASSSPRASGRASAPQYEQFF. The CDR3 DNA is TGCGCCAGCAGCAGCCCAAGGGCTAGCGGGAGGGCATCAGCCCCCCAATATGAGCAGTTCTTC.

This clonotype was seen ten or more times. The chain employs TRBV7-8 and TRBJ2-7; D is unresolved. The germline V gene has CDR1 SGHVS and CDR2 FQNEAQ. The CDR3 sequence is 12 residues long. Trimming took 4 bases from V and 3 from J, leaving 7 bases between them. CDR3 protein: CASSSLDYEQYF. The CDR3 nucleotides are TGTGCCAGCAGCTCCCTCGACTACGAGCAGTACTTC. The complete variable domain, with remaining parts taken from reference TRBV7-8 and TRBJ2-7, reads GAGVSQSPRYKVAKRGQDVALRCDPISGHVSLFWYQQALGQGPEFLTYFQNEAQLDKSGLPSDRFFAERPEGSVSTLKIQRTQQEDSAVYLCASSSLDYEQYFGPGTRLTVT.

This clonotype was picked up many times. The gene calls are TRBV5-1 and TRBJ2-1, with D maybe TRBD1 (5 bases). The CDR3 is 15 residues long. Germline assignment: CDR1 SGHRS and CDR2 YFSETQ. With 3 bases removed from V and 0 bases from J, the gap between germline ends came to 10 bases. For the CDR3, the DNA is TGCGCCAGCAGCTCACAGGTATCCTCCTACAATGAGCAGTTCTTC. Protein sequence: CASSSQVSSYNEQFF.

This clonotype has ten or more counts. The genes are TRBV4-1 and TRBJ2-7, with unresolved D. Trimming removed 1 base at V and 3 bases at J, with 7 bases between. Per the germline V gene, CDR1 is MGHRA and CDR2 is YSYEKL. The CDR3 sequence is 13 residues long. The CDR3 coding sequence is TGCGCCAGCAGCCAAGGGACCAGCTACGAGCAGTACTTC. Residues: CASSQGTSYEQYF.

This chain uses TRBV7-2 with TRBJ1-4; D is undetermined. Looked up from germline, CDR1 is SGHTA and CDR2 is FQGNSA. V was clipped by 3 bases and J by 4 bases, with 6 bases between them. The CDR3 runs 13 residues. The CDR3: CASSLTFNEKLFF. CDR3 bases: TGTGCCAGCAGCTTGACCTTTAATGAAAAACTGTTTTTT.

The chain joins TRBV3-1 to TRBJ1-2; D gene unclear. CDR1 is LGHDT and CDR2 is YNNKEL in the germline V gene (reference sequence). Trimming took 2 bases from V and 5 from J, leaving 9 bases between them. The CDR3 runs to 13 residues. CDR3 in amino acids: CASSQMVGYGYTF. CDR3 coding DNA: TGTGCCAGCAGCCAAATGGTTGGGTATGGCTACACCTTC.

The table lists this clonotype with a few counts. This chain uses TRBV5-1 with TRBJ2-5, with D possibly matching TRBD2 (6 bases). Germline assignment: CDR1 SGHRS and CDR2 YFSETQ. V was shortened by 4 bases and J by 3 bases, with 10 bases between the two germline ends. The CDR3 consists of 13 residues. For the CDR3, the DNA is TGCGCCAGCAGCATCGGACTAAAAGAGACCCAGTACTTC. Protein product: CASSIGLKETQYF. The full variable domain, its missing parts supplied by reference TRBV5-1 and TRBJ2-5, is KAGVTQTPRYLIKTRGQQVTLSCSPISGHRSVSWYQQTPGQGLQFLFEYFSETQRNKGNFPGRFSGRQFSNSRSEMNVSTLELGDSALYLCASSIGLKETQYFGPGTRLLVL.

This clonotype showed up many times. The rearrangement links TRBV4-1 to TRBJ2-1; no firm D call. The germline V and J ends were trimmed by 2 bases and 1 base, with 9 bases remaining between them. The CDR3 runs to 15 residues. Germline V lookup: CDR1 MGHRA, CDR2 YSYEKL. As DNA, the CDR3 is TGCGCCAGCAGCCAAAGTGACCAATCCTACAATGAGCAGTTCTTC. Its translation: CASSQSDQSYNEQFF.

The sample holds many counts of this clonotype. The rearrangement joins TRBV4-1 to TRBJ2-1; either TRBD1 or TRBD2 may fit D (5 bases each). The CDR3 extends over 16 amino acids. V was trimmed by 1 base and J by 10 bases, leaving 20 bases between them. Germline CDR1 is MGHRA and CDR2 is YSYEKL. The CDR3 protein is CASSQGIQAGAYEQFF. The CDR3 DNA reads as TGCGCCAGCAGCCAAGGGATCCAAGCCGGGGCCTACGAGCAGTTCTTC.

J is TRBJ2-2 and V is TRBV5-6; the D is unclear. V was clipped by 2 bases and J by 4 bases, with 12 bases between them. Per germline, CDR1 SGHDT and CDR2 YYEEEE. The CDR3 consists of 15 residues. CDR3 amino acids: CASSFPQFGTGELFF. The CDR3 DNA is TGTGCCAGCAGCTTTCCCCAGTTTGGCACCGGGGAGCTGTTTTTT.

This clonotype was observed a few times. The chain joins TRBV29-1 to TRBJ2-3; D ambiguous. The V end lost 0 bases, the J end lost 6 bases, and 10 bases lay between the germline ends. Germline-derived CDR1 and CDR2 are SQVTM and ANQGSEA. The CDR3 totals 13 residues. This CDR3 is CSVEDASPDTQYF. The DNA of the CDR3 is TGCAGCGTTGAAGACGCGTCCCCCGATACGCAGTATTTT.

The chain uses TRBV7-9 and TRBJ2-7, with TRBD1 matching over 8 bases. V lost 5 bases, J lost 2 bases, and 8 bases stayed unmatched. This CDR3 has 15 residues. Germline V gene data show CDR1 as SEHNR and CDR2 as FQNEAQ (reference sequence). CDR3 protein: CASSRGGTGPYEQYF. In DNA, the CDR3 is TGTGCCAGCAGCCGAGGGGGGACAGGACCCTACGAGCAGTACTTC. Full variable domain (rest looked up from reference TRBV7-9 and TRBJ2-7): DTGVSQNPRHKITKRGQNVTFRCDPISEHNRLYWYRQTLGQGPEFLTYFQNEAQLEKSRLLSDRFSAERPKGSFSTLEIQRTEQGDSAMYLCASSRGGTGPYEQYFGPGTRLTVT.

This clonotype occurred a few times. The gene calls are TRBV5-5 and TRBJ2-3; 11 bases are a match to TRBD2. Germline loops: CDR1 SGHKS, CDR2 YYEKEE (reference sequence). CDR3 size: 16 residues. V was clipped by 4 bases and J by 6 bases; unmatched bases: 10. The CDR3 nucleotides read TGTGCCAGCAGCCCAACTAGCGGGAGTTCGCCGGATACGCAGTATTTT. It translates to CASSPTSGSSPDTQYF.